The rows below give T cell receptor beta chains drawn from one sample of a study of OX40 agonist ivuxolimab in advanced cancers. Clones were sequenced by immunoSEQ multiplex PCR, and TCRdb holds only the in-frame ones, with some missing. The data show about 74,000 clones, with more than 70% seen just once and more than 2% held by the top ten. The sequencing used CD4+ or CD8+ T cells sorted from blood, collected in a trial of the OX40 agonist ivuxolimab. The receptors stem from an adult with an advanced solid tumor such as melanoma, head and neck, liver or kidney cancer. Each CDR3 is given with its conserved first and last residue. A D gene is named only where the DNA matches it firmly. A clone size is listed for some rows: how often the clone was seen (once, few, many), or a class if it is expanded.

DNA | CDR3 | J | size | D | V
TGTGCCAGCAGTGTAAGTCCCGGGACACGGGTCAACACTGAAGCTTTCTTT | CASSVSPGTRVNTEAFF | TRBJ1-1 | NA | NA | TRBV6-1
TGTGCCAGCAGCTTGGGGACTAGCTCTTATGGCGAGCAGTACTTC | CASSLGTSSYGEQYF | TRBJ2-7 | NA | TRBD2 | TRBV7-2
TGTGCCAGCAGCCTCCGGGACAGGGGTGATGAAAAACTGTTTTTT | CASSLRDRGDEKLFF | TRBJ1-4 | NA | TRBD1 | TRBV4-2
TGCGCCAGCAGCCAAGACGGACTCCGGGAGCAGTACTTC | CASSQDGLREQYF | TRBJ2-7 | NA | NA | TRBV4-3
TGTGCCAGCCGCTCCGAGGGGGCGCATAGCGGCTACACCTTC | CASRSEGAHSGYTF | TRBJ1-2 | few | TRBD1 | TRBV2
TGTGCCAGCAGCTCGGACAGGGGGAGGGCCGGGGAGCTGTTTTTT | CASSSDRGRAGELFF | TRBJ2-2 | NA | TRBD1 | TRBV7-2
TGCGCCAGCAGCCAAATGGGTATAGGAGAGACCCAGTACTTC | CASSQMGIGETQYF | TRBJ2-5 | NA | NA | TRBV4-1
TGTGCCAGCAGTTTTGGGGCGGGTTTTAACTATGGCTACACCTTC | CASSFGAGFNYGYTF | TRBJ1-2 | NA | NA | TRBV28
TGTGCCAGCTCACCACCGGGACAGGGTTGGACCGGGGAGCTGTTTTTT | CASSPPGQGWTGELFF | TRBJ2-2 | NA | TRBD1 | TRBV18
TGTGCCAGCAACCCTTTTGCGGGACAGGGGGCCCGGGGTCAGCCCCAGCATTTT | CASNPFAGQGARGQPQHF | TRBJ1-5 | NA | TRBD1 | TRBV2
TGTGCCAGTAGTATAGAGAAGACTAGCAGGAGCTCCTACAATGAGCAGTTCTTC | CASSIEKTSRSSYNEQFF | TRBJ2-1 | NA | TRBD2 | TRBV19
TGTGCCAGCAGCGTTACGGGACAGACCAATTCACCCCTCCACTTT | CASSVTGQTNSPLHF | TRBJ1-6 | NA | TRBD1 | TRBV9
TGTGCCAGCAGCGTAGTGGGGGGAGGAACAGATACGCAGTATTTT | CASSVVGGGTDTQYF | TRBJ2-3 | NA | NA | TRBV9
TGTGCCTGGAGTCAGGACAGGGGGGGGCTTAATGAAAAACTGTTTTTT | CAWSQDRGGLNEKLFF | TRBJ1-4 | NA | TRBD1 | TRBV30
TGTGCCAGCACTCGCGTCGGAAACATTCAGTACTTC | CASTRVGNIQYF | TRBJ2-4 | once | NA | TRBV2
TGTGCCAGCAGCCAAGTCCGGGACCCTGACTACGAGCAGTACTTC | CASSQVRDPDYEQYF | TRBJ2-7 | NA | NA | TRBV4-2
TGTGCCACCAGCAGAGATCGAACAAACACCGGGGAGCTGTTTTTT | CATSRDRTNTGELFF | TRBJ2-2 | NA | NA | TRBV15
TGCGCCAGCAGCCAAAGAGAGATAAATGAGCAGTTCTTC | CASSQREINEQFF | TRBJ2-1 | NA | NA | TRBV4-3
TGCGCCAGCAGCGCAGAAACAGGGGCGGTTGGCTACACCTTC | CASSAETGAVGYTF | TRBJ1-2 | NA | TRBD1 | TRBV5-1
TGTGCCAGCAGCCAGCGTGATAGCGGGAGCTCCTACAATGAGCAGTTCTTC | CASSQRDSGSSYNEQFF | TRBJ2-1 | NA | TRBD2 | TRBV4-2
TGTGCCAGCAGCTTTAGCGGGTCTAGCACAGATACGCAGTATTTT | CASSFSGSSTDTQYF | TRBJ2-3 | few | TRBD2 | TRBV7-6
TGTGCCAGTAGTATAGGTGGTAGCGGGGGGTACCAAGAGACCCAGTACTTC | CASSIGGSGGYQETQYF | TRBJ2-5 | NA | TRBD2 | TRBV19
TGTGCCAGCAGGCCCAGCGGGGGGGACGTTTTTCCCTACGAGCAGTACTTC | CASRPSGGDVFPYEQYF | TRBJ2-7 | few | TRBD2 | TRBV28
TGTGCCAGCAGGCCGGGAACGTATCAAGAGACCCAGTACTTC | CASRPGTYQETQYF | TRBJ2-5 | NA | NA | TRBV7-9
TGTGCCAGCAGTGGAGGAGGGACTAGCGGGAGGACCAGGGAGTACTTC | CASSGGGTSGRTREYF | TRBJ2-7 | NA | TRBD2 | TRBV28
TGTGCCAGCACCATTGCGATGGCCAGGGAGACCCAGTACTTC | CASTIAMARETQYF | TRBJ2-5 | NA | NA | TRBV2
TGTGCCAGCGCCAGGCGGGACAATACCTACGAGCAGTACTTC | CASARRDNTYEQYF | TRBJ2-7 | NA | NA | TRBV9
TGTGCCAGCAGCGTAGCTGGGAGCGGGAGATTGAGCCCCTACAATGAGCAGTTCTTC | CASSVAGSGRLSPYNEQFF | TRBJ2-1 | NA | TRBD2 | TRBV9
TGTGCCAGCAGCTTGTACAGGGTGGATTCTGGGGCCAACGTCCTGACTTTC | CASSLYRVDSGANVLTF | TRBJ2-6 | NA | NA | TRBV7-6
TGTGCCAGCAGTTCACTCTCGGTGCATAACTATGGCTACACCTTC | CASSSLSVHNYGYTF | TRBJ1-2 | NA | NA | TRBV6-6
TGCGCCAGCAGCCGAATCGGGACAGGTGACACTGAAGCTTTCTTT | CASSRIGTGDTEAFF | TRBJ1-1 | NA | TRBD1 | TRBV4-1
TGTGCCACCAGCCTAGGGGGTATCGGTTATGGCTACACCTTC | CATSLGGIGYGYTF | TRBJ1-2 | NA | NA | TRBV15